This entry describes one T cell receptor beta chain. The sample belongs to a study of blood T cell repertoires in COVID-19. Background on the study: Acute and convalescent COVID-19 samples came from the United States, Italy and Spain.

CDR1 LGHNA and CDR2 YSLEER come from the germline V gene. The CDR3 totals 16 residues. V dropped 1 base and J dropped 0; count of bases not matched to a gene: 3. In the original analysis: Amplification from reference gene primers served as the basis for estimated nucleated cell counts. Only in-frame clones appear in the TCRdb table, and some are missing; sequencing was by immunoSEQ multiplex PCR. The DNA gave D and trimming, while V, J and clone size come from that table. There are a few hundred thousand clones in the sample; 70% to 85% occur only once, and 1.4% lies in the top ten. V usage is TRBV4-3 and J usage is TRBJ2-3, with TRBD2 matching 8 bases. The sequenced sample was peripheral blood. The sequence came from a middle-aged woman who had recovered from COVID-19. For the CDR3, the DNA is TGCGCCAGCAGCCAAGCCATAGCGGGGAGCACAGATACGCAGTATTTT. Amino acid sequence: CASSQAIAGSTDTQYF.